The source of this T cell receptor (beta chain) is a study of T cell repertoires in aging, cancer and after chemotherapy. Study at large: Six age groups, ranging from 30 or younger to 70 or older, included the donors. General study results and limits: Age-matched healthy donors had significantly more diverse, less clonal blood TCR repertoires than untreated cancer patients. Across the chemotherapy interval, each cancer cohort showed higher median generation probability, suggesting thymic rebound.

This CDR3 has 17 residues. The V and J ends lost 2 bases and 6 bases, in that order; junction bases with no gene match: 11. Per the germline V gene, CDR1 is KGHSH and CDR2 is LQKENI. Rearranged V-D-J TRB sequences were amplified with a mixed TRB-A/B primer pool. Each CDR3 protein is one row after TCRdb ran MiXCR on the multiplex PCR reads. The sample holds some 19,000 distinct CDR3 sequences, 30% to 45% seen once. The template was genomic DNA from peripheral blood, not RNA. Concerning this clonotype: Its antigen is unidentified.

The TCR comes from a human donor with a solid tumor. The sequenced sample consisted of blood. The rearrangement links TRBV18 to TRBJ2-1; TRBD2 agrees at 9 bases. DNA for the CDR3: TGTGCCAGCTCACCAAGTAGCGGGGGCCTCAGTCGCAATGAGCAGTTCTTC. Its translation is CASSPSSGGLSRNEQFF.